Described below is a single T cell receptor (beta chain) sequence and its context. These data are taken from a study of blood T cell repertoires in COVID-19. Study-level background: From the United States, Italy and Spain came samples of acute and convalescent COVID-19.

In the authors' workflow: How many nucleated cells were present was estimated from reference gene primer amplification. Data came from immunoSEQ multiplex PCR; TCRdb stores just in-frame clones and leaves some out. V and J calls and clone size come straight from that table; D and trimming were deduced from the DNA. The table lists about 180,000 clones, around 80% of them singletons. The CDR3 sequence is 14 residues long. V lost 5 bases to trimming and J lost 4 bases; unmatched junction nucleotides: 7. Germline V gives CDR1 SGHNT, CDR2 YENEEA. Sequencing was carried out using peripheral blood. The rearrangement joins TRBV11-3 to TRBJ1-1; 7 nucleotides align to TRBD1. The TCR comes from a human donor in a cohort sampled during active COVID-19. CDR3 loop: CASSRDTGATEAFF. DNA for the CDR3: TGTGCCAGCAGCCGAGACACAGGGGCCACTGAAGCTTTCTTT.